This T cell receptor (beta chain) was recovered during a study of blood T cell repertoires in COVID-19. For the study at large: COVID-19 samples collected from the United States, Italy and Spain covered acute and convalescent phases. T cells, B-cell-depleted T cells, or PBMCs supplied cDNA or gDNA.

CDR1 is KGHDR, CDR2 SFDVKD, per germline. V was pared by 0 bases and J by 7 bases, with 5 bases between. This CDR3 has 12 residues. Authors' data handling: Amplification with reference gene primers provided the estimates of nucleated cell counts. Generated by immunoSEQ multiplex PCR, the TCRdb table keeps only in-frame clones and is missing some. Clone size and the V and J calls come from that table; the DNA yielded D and trimming. The sample contains about 33,000 clones, approximately 93% of which appear only once. The chain recombines TRBV24-1 with TRBJ1-2, with D unclear. Specimen: peripheral blood. This clonotype was obtained from a male donor with active COVID-19. CDR3 region: CATSDLRGGYTF. CDR3 DNA: TGTGCCACCAGTGATTTGCGGGGTGGCTACACCTTC.